This TCR beta chain came from a study of blood T cell repertoires in COVID-19 (dated by TCRdb to 2019 to 2021). Notes on the research overall: Samples covering the acute and convalescent phases of COVID-19 were provided by collaborators in the United States, Italy and Spain. The repertoires were made available in a free public database intended to serve as a resource for research on the immune response to SARS-CoV-2. The prospective study material was composed of cDNA or gDNA derived from T cells, B-cell-depleted T cells, or PBMCs. Where HLA class I and class II types were available, the types were taken from metadata supplied by the sample provider, not from assay-based typing. The samples were drawn from two sources: the first 160 participants of the ongoing ImmuneRACE study, and approximately 1,300 subjects contributed by 6 global collaborators. The sample metadata nearly always contained a de-identified subject ID, COVID-19 status, age in years and sex. Deeply sampled blood TCRbeta repertoires from subjects exposed to, actively infected with, or recovered from COVID-19 were included in the dataset.

Broader findings and caveats from the paper: The quantity of clinical and demographic metadata differed by source and by participant and was supplied without curation.

Collaborating institutions collected whole blood in K2EDTA tubes following their own protocols. For TCRbeta analysis, collaborators shipped samples in one of three forms: frozen whole blood, isolated PBMCs, or DNA extracted from either of those sample types. As to this clone: There is no known antigen for this receptor. One base away there is no much larger clone; base qualities are not given.

The immunoSEQ Assay, a bias-controlled multiplex PCR, was used to amplify TCRbeta CDR3 regions from genomic DNA. The authors processed their data as follows. The number of nucleated cells in each sample was estimated by amplification of reference gene primers within the assay. To quantify the absolute abundance of each unique TCRbeta CDR3 rearrangement, sequence reads were collapsed and filtered. Productive Simpson clonality was computed per sample as the square root of Simpson's diversity index over productive rearrangements. The clones in this table, taken by TCRdb from immuneACCESS, are in-frame only. Not every clone is retained; where verified, under half of the shortfall comes from an unresolved V gene, and the cause of the rest is unknown. That table supplies the V and J calls and clone size; D and trimming were determined from the DNA. In all, the sample holds under 95,000 clones, and roughly 88% of those were seen once. The top ten clonotypes cover 45% of the sample.

This clonotype originated in a human donor in a cohort sampled during active COVID-19. Sequenced: peripheral blood.

The DNA is as follows: TGTGCCAGCAGCGTAGCGGGAGTAAACGGGGAGCTGTTTTTT. Protein translation: CASSVAGVNGELFF. The rearrangement joined TRBV2 to TRBJ2-2; the junction holds 9 bases that match TRBD2. V lost 6 bases and J lost 7 bases, and the count of bases not matched to a germline gene is 6. For CDR1 and CDR2, the germline V gene lists SNHLY and FYNNEI. The CDR3 numbers 14 residues from cysteine through phenylalanine. Of all the DNA, just the CDR3 is kept, 42 bases in frame from base 1.